The 20 T cell receptor beta chains below were found in one sample sequenced in a study of T cell responses to AZD1222 COVID-19 vaccine. Sequenced by immunoSEQ multiplex PCR; TCRdb stores in-frame clones only, minus some. Of about 100,000 clones in the sample, around 87% were seen once. Sequenced material: peripheral blood, taken on day 0 of AZD1222 vaccination. The receptor source for this set is an adult in good health.

J is TRBJ1-1 and V is TRBV24-1, with 8 nucleotides matching TRBD1. From germline, CDR1 is KGHDR and CDR2 SFDVKD. CDR3 length: 14 residues. V dropped 4 bases and J dropped 5; count of bases not matched to a gene: 5. CDR3 nucleotide sequence: TGTGCCACCAGTGACTCCAGGGGGCAGACTGAAGCTTTCTTT. It encodes CATSDSRGQTEAFF.

J is TRBJ2-7 and V is TRBV11-1; 10 bases fit TRBD2. V lost 5 bases and J lost 6; bases outside the gene matches: 13. There are 16 residues in the CDR3. Germline V gives CDR1 SGHAT, CDR2 FQDESV (reference sequence). Here the CDR3 DNA reads TGTGCCAGCAGCGCCGAGCTGGGACTAGCGTCTGCCGAGCAGTACTTC. Residues: CASSAELGLASAEQYF.

The chain employs TRBV11-2 and TRBJ2-3; D remains unclear. This CDR3 is 15 amino acids long. Looked up from germline, CDR1 is SGHAT and CDR2 is FQNNGV. The V end was cut by 0 bases, the J end by 3 bases, with 10 bases between. The CDR3 coding sequence is TGTGCCAGCAGCTTAGATGGGGATCGAACAGATACGCAGTATTTT. It is translated as CASSLDGDRTDTQYF.

The CDR3, as DNA: TGTGCCAGTAGTCCCGGCGGGACAGGTGGGCGGGAGACCCAGTACTTC. It codes for CASSPGGTGGRETQYF. The genes are TRBV19 and TRBJ2-5; 8 bases are a match to TRBD1. The V gene's germline CDR1 is LNHDA and CDR2 SQIVND (reference sequence). The V and J ends lost 5 bases and 5 bases, in that order; junction bases with no gene match: 13. The CDR3 consists of 16 residues.

The chain combines TRBV10-3 with TRBJ2-2, with 7 bases lining up with TRBD1. This CDR3 spans 15 amino acids. Trimming at V came to 5 bases and at J to 5 bases, leaving 8 bases not matched to a gene. From germline, CDR1 is ENHRY and CDR2 SYGVKD. CDR3: CAISQAGTATGELFF. In nucleotides, the CDR3 is TGTGCCATCAGTCAAGCCGGGACAGCGACCGGGGAGCTGTTTTTT.

V and J are TRBV27 and TRBJ2-7; D may be TRBD1 (6 bases). Between the trimmed V and J ends, which lost 2 bases and 6 bases, there was a span of 14 bases. Germline assignment: CDR1 MNHEY and CDR2 SMNVEV (reference sequence). The CDR3 spans 14 residues. This chain's CDR3 is CASSLTPGTIEQYF. As DNA, the CDR3 is TGTGCCAGCAGTTTAACACCCGGGACAATCGAGCAGTACTTC.

V and J are TRBV6-6 and TRBJ2-7, with TRBD2 matching over 9 bases. Germline trimming cut 2 bases from V and 3 bases from J; bases unmatched to any gene: 2. The germline V gene has CDR1 MNHNY and CDR2 SVGAGI (reference sequence). The length of the CDR3 is 14 residues. CDR3 nucleotides: TGTGCCAGCAGTTACATTAGCGGGAGCTACGAGCAGTACTTC. Its protein is CASSYISGSYEQYF.

The V gene is TRBV11-3, the J gene TRBJ2-7; D call uncertain. Germline V gene sequence: CDR1 SGHNT, CDR2 YENEEA. This CDR3 is built from 13 residues. The ends were cut back, 1 base at V and 0 bases at J, with 4 bases in the middle. The CDR3 region is CASSLAGSYEQYF. The DNA for the CDR3 is TGTGCCAGCAGCTTAGCCGGCTCCTACGAGCAGTACTTC.

The chain uses TRBV5-4 and TRBJ1-3; D is unclear. Trimming shortened V by 4 bases and J by 0 bases, and 11 bases separated the two germline ends. Per germline, CDR1 SGHNT and CDR2 YYREEE (reference sequence). The CDR3 sequence is 15 residues long. DNA for the CDR3: TGTGCCAGCAGCCCCGGACGGGGCTCTGGAAACACCATATATTTT. It yields the protein CASSPGRGSGNTIYF.

The V gene is TRBV24-1, the J gene TRBJ2-5; 9 positions agree with TRBD2. The V and J ends lost 7 bases and 5 bases, in that order; junction bases with no gene match: 4. Germline V gives CDR1 KGHDR, CDR2 SFDVKD. The CDR3 length is 13 residues. The CDR3 DNA follows: TGTGCCACCAGGGGACTAGCCTTCGAGACCCAGTACTTC. Amino acids: CATRGLAFETQYF.

Turning to this clone: Different DNA sequences within this sample yield the same CDR3. The chain is built from TRBV10-3 and TRBJ2-7, with D unresolved. CDR3 length: 12 residues. The germline V and J ends were trimmed by 0 bases and 4 bases, with 4 bases remaining between them. CDR1 and CDR2 from the germline V gene are ENHRY and SYGVKD. The CDR3: CAISESEYEQYF. The CDR3 bases are TGTGCCATCAGTGAGTCGGAGTACGAGCAGTACTTC.

The J gene is TRBJ2-1, the V gene TRBV18, with 12 bases matching TRBD2. CDR3 length: 16 residues. The J segment lost 1 base and the V segment lost 2 bases, leaving 0 bases of the junction unmatched. Germline CDR1 is KGHSH and CDR2 is LQKENI. The CDR3 protein is CASSPGTSGSYNEQFF. The CDR3 DNA reads TGTGCCAGCTCACCAGGGACTAGCGGGTCCTACAATGAGCAGTTCTTC.

The chain recombines TRBV28 with TRBJ1-6; D unclear. The CDR3 consists of 13 residues. The germline CDR1 and CDR2 sequences are MDHEN and SYDVKM. V was pared by 3 bases and J by 8 bases, with 8 bases between. The CDR3 nucleotides are TGTGCCAGCAGTTTCATCTCGGATTCACCCCTCCACTTT. Protein sequence: CASSFISDSPLHF.

The chain employs TRBV7-9 and TRBJ2-7; 10 bases line up with TRBD2. The CDR3 is 16 residues long. CDR1 and CDR2 (germline): SEHNR, FQNEAQ (reference sequence). Trimming cost V 5 bases and J 3 bases; bases outside gene matches: 10. CDR3 coding DNA: TGTGCCAGCAGCCCGAGACTAGCGGGTGAACTCTACGAGCAGTACTTC. It yields the protein CASSPRLAGELYEQYF. Complete variable domain (other parts from reference TRBV7-9 and TRBJ2-7): DTGVSQNPRHKITKRGQNVTFRCDPISEHNRLYWYRQTLGQGPEFLTYFQNEAQLEKSRLLSDRFSAERPKGSFSTLEIQRTEQGDSAMYLCASSPRLAGELYEQYFGPGTRLTVT.

The chain carries TRBV7-9 and TRBJ2-3; D gene unclear. Germline V gene data show CDR1 as SEHNR and CDR2 as FQNEAQ (reference sequence). Trimming took 5 bases from V and 2 from J, leaving 11 bases between them. The CDR3 loop spans 14 amino acids. CDR3 DNA: TGTGCCAGCAGCCCCGACCAAAACACAGATACGCAGTATTTT. Protein: CASSPDQNTDTQYF.

V is TRBV4-3 and J is TRBJ1-2; a possible D gene is TRBD1 (5 bases). The germline V gene has CDR1 LGHNA and CDR2 YSLEER. CDR3 length: 16 amino acids. The germline V and J ends were trimmed by 3 bases and 2 bases, with 16 bases remaining between them. The CDR3 loop reads CASSQTLIGGNYGYTF. The DNA of the CDR3 is TGCGCCAGCAGCCAGACTTTAATTGGGGGGAACTATGGCTACACCTTC.

The rearrangement links TRBV7-3 to TRBJ1-1; D unclear. Germline CDR1 and CDR2: SGHTA and FQGTGA. Deletions cut 4 bases from V and 1 base from J, with 7 bases between. The CDR3 extends over 13 amino acids. The CDR3 protein is CASSYDKNTEAFF. The CDR3 bases are TGTGCCAGCAGCTACGACAAGAACACTGAAGCTTTCTTT.

The chain is built from TRBV19 and TRBJ1-1, with D hard to call. CDR3 length: 13 residues. The germline V and J ends were trimmed by 5 bases and 11 bases, with 18 bases remaining between them. CDR1 LNHDA and CDR2 SQIVND come from the germline V gene (reference sequence). CDR3 protein: CASSSPEGLEAFF. In nucleotides, the CDR3 is TGTGCCAGTAGTTCCCCTGAGGGCTTAGAGGCTTTCTTT.

This chain uses TRBV28 with TRBJ1-1, with TRBD1 identical over 9 bases. The CDR3 consists of 15 residues. CDR1 is MDHEN and CDR2 is SYDVKM in the germline V gene. Trimming took 5 bases from V and 5 from J; bases not matched to a gene: 9. Here the CDR3 DNA reads TGTGCCAGCAGTACCCGGGACAGGGTAAGGACTGAAGCTTTCTTT. Amino acids: CASSTRDRVRTEAFF.

The chain uses TRBV24-1 and TRBJ2-1, with unresolved D. V dropped 3 bases and J dropped 9 bases, with 8 bases sitting between them. The CDR3 is made up of 12 amino acids. Per the germline V gene, CDR1 is KGHDR and CDR2 is SFDVKD. For the CDR3, the DNA is TGTGCCACCAGTGATGCCCCGGCTGAGCAGTTCTTC. This gives the protein CATSDAPAEQFF.